This TCR beta chain was sequenced during a study of shared clonotypes between healthy human individuals. The DNA input per sorted-subset replicate PCR was 200 ng, corresponding to 30,000 or so T cell genomes. Assay used: immunoSEQ multiplex PCR; TCRdb lists only in-frame clones, some missing. The table includes more than 1 million clones, approximately 80% detected once. The germline V gene encodes CDR1 SGHAT and CDR2 FQNNGV. V was trimmed by 1 base and J by 1 base, leaving 11 bases between them. This CDR3 has 15 residues. The chain is built from TRBV11-2 and TRBJ2-7; D ambiguous. Source material: memory CD4+ T cells from PBMCs. The sample's subset: CD45RA-negative fraction. The TCR was taken from a young man in good health. Some clones in this sample may be carry-over from other donors' samples. CDR3 DNA sequence: TGTGCCAGCAGCTTAGCGTGGTCTGATTCCTACGAGCAGTACTTC. It is translated as CASSLAWSDSYEQYF. The full variable domain, completed using reference TRBV11-2 and TRBJ2-7, is EAGVAQSPRYKIIEKRQSVAFWCNPISGHATLYWYQQILGQGPKLLIQFQNNGVVDDSQLPKDRFSAERLKGVDSTLKIQPAKLEDSAVYLCASSLAWSDSYEQYFGPGTRLTVT.